Listed below are T cell receptor beta chains from one sample, sequenced in a study of beta chain features in type 1 diabetes. Profiling relied on immunoSEQ multiplex PCR, and the TCRdb table lists in-frame clones only, not all of them. The data show about 650,000 clones, roughly an eighth seen once. Sequencing input: naive CD4+ T cells from blood. The receptors originated from a man aged 25 to 45 with type 1 diabetes. CDR3s include the opening cysteine and the closing phenylalanine or tryptophan. A D gene is named only where the DNA matches it firmly. Only some rows state a clone size, as once, few, many or a class for expanded clones.

cdr3_nt cdr3_aa d_call clone_size j_call v_call
TGCGCCAGCAGCCCATTTTCGGGAACAGCCACAGATACGCAGTATTTT CASSPFSGTATDTQYF - few TRBJ2-3 TRBV4-3
TGTGCCAGCAGGGGGACTTATGGAGATTCACCCCTCCACTTT CASRGTYGDSPLHF - - TRBJ1-6 TRBV2
TGTGCCAGCAGCCAAGATATGAGAGGGGCAAACTATGGCTACACCTTC CASSQDMRGANYGYTF - - TRBJ1-2 TRBV4-2
TGTGCTAGCGGGGGAAGCTACAATGAGCAGTTCTTC CASGGSYNEQFF TRBD2 - TRBJ2-1 TRBV10-3
TGTGCCAGCAGCCAAGTGGCCGTACGAAATGGCTACACCTTC CASSQVAVRNGYTF - few TRBJ1-2 TRBV14
TGTGCCAGCAGCTTGCCAGGCAGGGACTACAATGAGCAGTTCTTC CASSLPGRDYNEQFF - - TRBJ2-1 TRBV5-6
TGCGCCAGCAGCTTGGCCGGCCTCACAGGCTCCTACGAGCAGTACTTC CASSLAGLTGSYEQYF - few TRBJ2-7 TRBV5-1
TGTGCCAGCTCACCACCGGCGGGGGGCGAGCAGTACTTC CASSPPAGGEQYF TRBD2 few TRBJ2-7 TRBV18
TGTGCCTGGAGTGTAGGGAGGGATGTTCCAAGCAATCAGCCCCAGCATTTT CAWSVGRDVPSNQPQHF - few TRBJ1-5 TRBV30
TGTGCCAGCTCACCCCGGGAGGGGTCCTACGAGCAGTACTTC CASSPREGSYEQYF TRBD2 few TRBJ2-7 TRBV18
TGTGCCAGCACCCTGACAGGGAACACTGAAGCTTTCTTT CASTLTGNTEAFF - - TRBJ1-1 TRBV7-2
TGTGCCAGCAGCCCTGGGACAGGCAGAGCGAACACCGGGGAGCTGTTTTTT CASSPGTGRANTGELFF TRBD1 - TRBJ2-2 TRBV7-7
TGTGCCAGCAGCTTAGTGGCAGGACAGCGAACCTACGAGCAGTACTTC CASSLVAGQRTYEQYF - few TRBJ2-7 TRBV7-2
TGCGCCAGCAGCCAAGAAGGGGCTGGAAACACCATATATTTT CASSQEGAGNTIYF - - TRBJ1-3 TRBV4-3
TGTGCCAGCTCACCAGGATTCAATCAGCCCCAGCATTTT CASSPGFNQPQHF - - TRBJ1-5 TRBV18
TGTGCCAGCAGTCCGCCGGGACACTCCTACGAGCAGTACTTC CASSPPGHSYEQYF - - TRBJ2-7 TRBV25-1
TGTGCCAGCAGTTTCTCGCGGGGGATTAGCACAGATACGCAGTATTTT CASSFSRGISTDTQYF TRBD2 - TRBJ2-3 TRBV25-1
TGTGCCAGCAGTGAATCAGGGGGAGGCGCAGAGACCCAGTACTTC CASSESGGGAETQYF - few TRBJ2-5 TRBV25-1
TGTGCCAGCTCACCTTTGGACCAAGAGACCCAGTACTTC CASSPLDQETQYF - once TRBJ2-5 TRBV18
TGTGCCAGTAGACTACCCCCGGGGGATGAGCAGTTCTTC CASRLPPGDEQFF - - TRBJ2-1 TRBV19
TGCGCCAGCAGCTTGACAGGGAGTAGACGCTACACCTTC CASSLTGSRRYTF - few TRBJ1-2 TRBV5-1
TGTGCCTGGAGTGTATTCGGTAGCAATCAGCCCCAGCATTTT CAWSVFGSNQPQHF - - TRBJ1-5 TRBV30
TGTGCCTGGGACCAGACAGGGGCTGGAAACACCATATATTTT CAWDQTGAGNTIYF TRBD1 few TRBJ1-3 TRBV30
TGCGCCAGCAGCCAATCCGCCCGACTAGCGGGGATAGGAGGTGAGCAGTTCTTC CASSQSARLAGIGGEQFF TRBD2 - TRBJ2-1 TRBV4-3
TGCGCCAGCAGCCAGGCTCCGACAGGGGGTCGGACTGAAGCTTTCTTT CASSQAPTGGRTEAFF TRBD1 - TRBJ1-1 TRBV4-3
TGTGCCAGCAGCTTACAGGGGATTGGTGAAAAACTGTTTTTT CASSLQGIGEKLFF - - TRBJ1-4 TRBV13
TGTGCCAGCTCACCGGGGACATCTGGGGCCAACGTCCTGACTTTC CASSPGTSGANVLTF - - TRBJ2-6 TRBV18
TGTGCCATCAGTCCAGACGGAAATAGCAATCAGCCCCAGCATTTT CAISPDGNSNQPQHF - few TRBJ1-5 TRBV10-3
TGTGCCAGCAGCTTAGATACTCCGCAGGCAAGGGGCTACAATGAGCAGTTCTTC CASSLDTPQARGYNEQFF - - TRBJ2-1 TRBV7-2
TGTGCCAGCAGTTCGGGGTTCTCTGAAGCTTTCTTT CASSSGFSEAFF - few TRBJ1-1 TRBV6-5
TGTGCCAGCAGCTTAGGGCGGGGAAACACTGAAGCTTTCTTT CASSLGRGNTEAFF - - TRBJ1-1 TRBV7-9
TGTGCCAGCAGCCCTCGCCGGACAAGGAACACCGGGGAGCTGTTTTTT CASSPRRTRNTGELFF - few TRBJ2-2 TRBV7-2
TGTGCCAGCAGCCAACCAGGAGGACCTAACTACAATGAGCAGTTCTTC CASSQPGGPNYNEQFF - - TRBJ2-1 TRBV9
TGTGCCAGCAGTGAATCCTCGTACGAGACCCAGTACTTC CASSESSYETQYF - few TRBJ2-5 TRBV25-1
TGTGCCAGCAGTGACGGGACAGATTATCAGCCCCAGCATTTT CASSDGTDYQPQHF TRBD1 - TRBJ1-5 TRBV6-1
TGTGCCAGCAGTTACTCGAGAGACGTTGAGCAGTTCTTC CASSYSRDVEQFF - few TRBJ2-1 TRBV6-6
TGTGCCAGCAGGGGCAATGAGCAGTTCTTC CASRGNEQFF - few TRBJ2-1 TRBV2
TGTGCCAGCAGTTACAGTCAGCACTCCTACGAGCAGTACTTC CASSYSQHSYEQYF - - TRBJ2-7 TRBV6-5
TGTGCCTGGAGTGTACAAGGAAACACCATATATTTT CAWSVQGNTIYF - - TRBJ1-3 TRBV30
TGTGCCTGGGGGGACAGCCATAATTCACCCCTCCACTTT CAWGDSHNSPLHF TRBD1 - TRBJ1-6 TRBV30
TGTGCCAGCAGTTTTGAATCCGGGACAGGGGAATCACCCCTCCACTTT CASSFESGTGESPLHF TRBD1 - TRBJ1-6 TRBV2